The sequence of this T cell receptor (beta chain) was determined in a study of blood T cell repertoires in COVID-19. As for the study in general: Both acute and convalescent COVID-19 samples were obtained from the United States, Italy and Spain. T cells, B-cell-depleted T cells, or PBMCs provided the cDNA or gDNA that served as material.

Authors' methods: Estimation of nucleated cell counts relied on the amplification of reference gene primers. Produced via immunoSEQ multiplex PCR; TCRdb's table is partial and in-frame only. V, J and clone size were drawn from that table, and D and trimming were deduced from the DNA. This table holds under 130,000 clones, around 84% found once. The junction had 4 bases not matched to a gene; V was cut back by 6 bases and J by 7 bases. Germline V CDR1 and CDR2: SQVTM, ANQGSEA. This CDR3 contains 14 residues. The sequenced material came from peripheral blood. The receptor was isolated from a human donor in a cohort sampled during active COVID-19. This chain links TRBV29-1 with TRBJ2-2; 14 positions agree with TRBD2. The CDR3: CSVSGLAGGGELFF. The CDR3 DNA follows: TGCAGCGTCTCCGGACTAGCGGGGGGCGGGGAGCTGTTTTTT.